This T cell receptor beta chain was captured by sequencing in a study of identical twins. Findings of the study overall: Those out-of-frame alpha sequences shared by twins showed an excess of low generation probability. The study drew conclusions from cross-sectional statistical analysis, not from following the same donors.

The CDR3 runs to 17 residues. The germline V gene encodes CDR1 DFQATT and CDR2 SNEGSKA (reference sequence). V shed 6 bases and J shed 4 bases, with 22 bases lying between them. This clonotype was counted a few times. Its antigen remains unknown. TCRdb recomputed calls from the 5' RACE reads with MiXCR, one row per CDR3 protein. The sample records fewer than 20,000 distinct CDR3 sequences, just under 70% being singletons. Material: memory (CD45RO+) T cells sorted from blood. The chain links TRBV20-1 to TRBJ2-6; D is undetermined. The origin of this receptor is a woman aged 18-29 years in good health. This table probably holds off-target reads from a library built for another chain. DNA for the CDR3: TGCAGTGCCCGCCGCCTCGGCCGAAGGTCAGGGGCCAACGTCCTGACTTTC. It is translated as CSARRLGRRSGANVLTF.